Following are 9 T cell receptor beta chains from one sample sequenced in a study of cytomegalovirus exposure and HLA in healthy donors. PCR primers comprised 60 Vbeta and 13 Jbeta primers. The table came from immunoSEQ multiplex PCR; TCRdb's copy has only in-frame clones and leaves some out. The sample consists of more than 150,000 clones, roughly 84% of them appearing once. The specimen sequenced was PBMCs. These receptors all come from a girl aged 2-10 years in good health and CMV-seropositive.

The V and J genes are TRBV5-6 and TRBJ1-4; D uncertain. Per the germline V gene, CDR1 is SGHDT and CDR2 is YYEEEE. V was cut by 4 bases and J by 1 base, with 5 bases left in between. The CDR3 has 13 residues. The CDR3 loop is CASSRRTNEKLFF. The CDR3 nucleotides read TGTGCCAGCAGCAGGAGAACTAATGAAAAACTGTTTTTT.

V and J are TRBV10-1 and TRBJ2-4, with D possibly TRBD2 on 6 matching bases. From germline, CDR1 is WNHNN and CDR2 SYGVQD (reference sequence). V lost 3 bases and J lost 3, with 9 bases in between. The CDR3 contains 14 residues. The CDR3 sequence is CASSDPGGKNIQYF. The CDR3 nucleotides read TGCGCCAGCAGTGACCCCGGGGGCAAAAACATTCAGTACTTC.

The count of this clone is one. The gene calls are TRBV2 and TRBJ2-1, with 9 bases aligning to TRBD1. The CDR3 length is 15 residues. From germline, CDR1 is SNHLY and CDR2 FYNNEI. Unmatched junction bases numbered 8, after V lost 5 bases and J lost 6 bases. The CDR3 bases are TGTGCCAGCAGTAGTGGGACAGGGTTTTTCAATGAGCAGTTCTTC. It codes for CASSSGTGFFNEQFF.

The V and J genes are TRBV7-9 and TRBJ1-1; D unclear. V was pared by 5 bases and J by 0 bases, with 10 bases between. Germline V gives CDR1 SEHNR, CDR2 FQNEAQ (reference sequence). CDR3 size: 14 residues. The CDR3 here is CASSGWAMNTEAFF. In nucleotides, the CDR3 is TGTGCCAGCAGCGGGTGGGCAATGAACACTGAAGCTTTCTTT.

The chain recombines TRBV6-1 with TRBJ1-6; 7 bases match TRBD1. CDR3 length: 12 residues. Germline loops: CDR1 MNHNS, CDR2 SASEGT. The V and J ends lost 4 bases and 9 bases, in that order; junction bases with no gene match: 0. The CDR3 protein is CASSGDSSPLHF. DNA for the CDR3: TGTGCCAGCAGTGGGGACAGTTCACCCCTCCACTTT.

The chain employs TRBV9 and TRBJ1-2, with TRBD1 matching over 11 bases. This CDR3 region has 16 residues. J was trimmed by 8 bases and V by 0 bases; bases with no gene match: 9. The germline CDR1 and CDR2 sequences are SGDLS and YYNGEE. The CDR3 region has the DNA TGTGCCAGCAGCGTAGGTTCCGGACAGGGGGCGGGAGGCTACACCTTC. Protein product: CASSVGSGQGAGGYTF.

The chain links TRBV18 to TRBJ1-2; 8 bases are shared with TRBD1. Germline loops: CDR1 KGHSH, CDR2 LQKENI. This CDR3 has 13 amino acids. V lost 3 bases and J lost 4; bases outside the gene matches: 1. Here the CDR3 reads CASSPDRVYGYTF. The DNA of the CDR3 is TGTGCCAGCTCACCGGACAGGGTCTATGGCTACACCTTC.

V and J are TRBV4-2 and TRBJ1-2; no clear D gene. The CDR3 is 14 amino acids. V dropped 5 bases and J dropped 0 bases, with 10 bases sitting between them. Per germline, CDR1 LGHNA and CDR2 YNFKEQ. CDR3 nucleotides: TGTGCCAGCAGCGACGTGGGAGCTAACTATGGCTACACCTTC. It encodes CASSDVGANYGYTF.

The genes are TRBV2 and TRBJ2-7; 8 bases match TRBD1. Losses at the gene ends were 2 bases for V and 2 bases for J; bases not matched to a gene: 5. The CDR3 is 15 amino acids. Germline-derived CDR1 and CDR2 are SNHLY and FYNNEI. Here the CDR3 reads CASSEQAGGTYEQYF. Here the CDR3 DNA reads TGTGCCAGCAGTGAACAAGCAGGGGGCACCTACGAGCAGTACTTC.